This TCR beta chain was identified during a study of CD8 T cells in ankylosing spondylitis (dated by TCRdb to the late 2010s). For the wider study: T cell receptor beta repertoires were profiled in healthy donors and ankylosing spondylitis patients so that disease-linked TCR variants could be found. In total, the full study cohort was made up of 110 or so healthy donors and more than 20 ankylosing spondylitis patients. Peripheral blood was sampled, and synovial fluid was also collected from ankylosing spondylitis patients.

The CDR3, cysteine through phenylalanine, is 14 amino acids long. The kept DNA is CDR3 alone, 42 bases in frame from the first base. In the germline V gene (reference sequence), CDR1 corresponds to DFQATT and CDR2 to SNEGSKA. V was cut back by 3 bases and J by 6 bases, leaving a gap of 17 bases between them. Sequencing was performed on an Illumina HiSeq 2500. Quantitative 5'-RACE with molecular barcodes was used to prepare TCR beta libraries. On the study's bioinformatics: A new computational method, built on a probabilistic model of VDJ rearrangement, was used to identify disease-linked TCR variants. TCRdb took the public reads, trimmed them with fastp at Q25, ran MiXCR for clone calling and kept in-frame beta chains. Records with the same CDR3 protein are collapsed into one entry carrying the most frequent genes and DNA. The V and J calls here are based on TCRdb, not the publication. Across this sample there are under 850,000 distinct CDR3 sequences, with 15% to 20% seen only once. The ten biggest clones cover around 19% of the sample.

General study outcomes and caveats: Significant enrichment of the disease-linked clones was reported in matched synovial fluid samples from ankylosing spondylitis patients. A TCR beta motif of fewer than 10 highly homologous amino acid variants appeared characteristic of blood from ankylosing spondylitis patients. Some TCR beta motif variants had previously been reported in synovial fluid and blood of reactive arthritis patients, which suggested common disease-initiation mechanisms. In peripheral blood, the disease-linked clones were found at relatively low frequencies and had a CD8+ phenotype.

About this clonotype: This receptor's antigen is unknown. Base qualities are not recorded, but no much larger clone differs from it by a single base.

Rearrangement joined TRBV20-1 to TRBJ1-2; perhaps TRBD1 is the D gene, with 5 bases matching. Sequenced input: blood, either unsorted or a sorted T cell fraction (not recorded which). This receptor was obtained from a male donor with ankylosing spondylitis. The CDR3 sequence is CSARDGGTSHGYTF. The DNA sequence is TGCAGTGCTAGGGACGGGGGTACCAGCCATGGCTACACCTTC.